These 10 T cell receptor beta chains were all obtained from the same sample, sequenced in a study of T cells after yellow fever vaccination. A single record per CDR3 protein comes from TCRdb applying MiXCR to the 5' RACE reads. The data hold around 250,000 distinct CDR3 sequences, with about 5.2% observed a single time. This sample comprised CD4+ T cells sorted from PBMCs, obtained on the day of the yellow fever booster vaccination. The source of these receptors is a man between 18 and 35 years old who received the YFV17D yellow fever vaccine.

The CDR3 here is CASSLRTGVNTGELFF. The CDR3 nucleotides are TGTGCCAGCAGCTTGCGGACAGGGGTGAACACCGGGGAGCTGTTTTTT. The chain uses TRBV5-5 and TRBJ2-2, with TRBD1 matching 9 bases. Trimming took 1 base from V and 1 from J; bases not matched to a gene: 2. The CDR3 has 16 residues. From germline, CDR1 is SGHKS and CDR2 YYEKEE (reference sequence).

This chain links TRBV7-2 with TRBJ2-5; no reliable D call. Deletions cut 5 bases from V and 3 bases from J, with 13 bases between. There are 14 residues in the CDR3. Germline CDR1 SGHTA, CDR2 FQGNSA. CDR3 bases: TGTGCCAGCAGCCGTACACCCTGGGAAGAGACCCAGTACTTC. This sequence encodes CASSRTPWEETQYF.

This clonotype came up many times. For the CDR3, the DNA is TGCGCCAGCAGCTTGGCAGGGGGCAAGAACTATGGCTACACCTTC. It codes for CASSLAGGKNYGYTF. The V and J genes are TRBV5-1 and TRBJ1-2; 8 bases match TRBD1. V lost 0 bases, J lost 2 bases, and 3 bases stayed unmatched. The germline gives CDR1 SGHRS, CDR2 YFSETQ. This CDR3 has 15 amino acids.

The rearrangement uses TRBV21-1 and TRBJ2-1; the DNA was not used to check the table's D call, TRBD1. TRBV21-1 is a documented pseudogene. The CDR3 length is 18 residues. The CDR3 reads CASSKDPAGDLSGNEQFF. The CDR3 region has the DNA TGTGCCAGCAGCAAAGATCCTGCAGGGGACCTCTCGGGGAATGAGCAGTTCTTC.

V and J are TRBV18 and TRBJ2-2; 11 nucleotides match TRBD2. The V gene's germline CDR1 is KGHSH and CDR2 LQKENI. Trimming took 3 bases from V and 2 from J; bases not matched to a gene: 5. CDR3 size: 17 residues. Here the CDR3 reads CASSPRGLAVNTGELFF. CDR3 nucleotide sequence: TGTGCCAGCTCACCGCGGGGACTAGCGGTAAACACCGGGGAGCTGTTTTTT.

This clonotype was observed a handful of times. The chain uses TRBV5-6 and TRBJ1-1; 7 bases align to TRBD1. The J segment lost 11 bases and the V segment lost 0 bases, leaving 4 bases of the junction unmatched. The germline V gene has CDR1 SGHDT and CDR2 YYEEEE. The CDR3 contains 12 residues. The CDR3 is CASSLVATGAFF. CDR3 DNA: TGTGCCAGCAGCTTGGTCGCGACAGGGGCTTTCTTT. Drawing the rest from reference TRBV5-6 and TRBJ1-1, the complete variable domain is DAGVTQSPTHLIKTRGQQVTLRCSPKSGHDTVSWYQQALGQGPQFIFQYYEEEERQRGNFPDRFSGHQFPNYSSELNVNALLLGDSALYLCASSLVATGAFFGQGTRLTVV.

As regards this clonotype: A single base separates this from a much larger clone, so it may be a read error. CDR3 residues: CASSYSRGSTDTEYF. The CDR3 region has the DNA TGTGCCAGCAGCTATAGTCGGGGGAGCACAGATACGGAGTATTTT. This chain joins TRBV11-2 and TRBJ2-3; the D gene is possibly TRBD2 (6 bases). The CDR3 has 15 amino acids. Germline assignment: CDR1 SGHAT and CDR2 FQNNGV. The whole variable domain, remainder taken from reference TRBV11-2 and TRBJ2-3, is EAGVAQSPRYKIIEKRQSVAFWCNPISGHATLYWYQQILGQGPKLLIQFQNNGVVDDSQLPKDRFSAERLKGVDSTLKIQPAKLEDSAVYLCASSYSRGSTDTEYFGPGTRLTVL.

The chain employs TRBV10-3 and TRBJ1-2; D remains unclear. Per germline, CDR1 ENHRY and CDR2 SYGVKD. The CDR3 is made up of 17 amino acids. Trimming stripped 3 bases from V and 0 bases from J, with 17 bases between. Here the CDR3 DNA reads TGTGCCATCAGTGACCCGGCCCGACAACAACCTAACTATGGCTACACCTTC. Translated: CAISDPARQQPNYGYTF.

This clonotype came up many times. The V call is TRBV12-3 or TRBV12-4, the J call TRBJ1-2; the D is unclear. Deletions cut 5 bases from V and 2 bases from J, with 3 bases between. The CDR3 sequence is 11 residues long. CDR3 in DNA: TGTGCCAGCAGTGGCAACTATGGCTACACCTTC. It encodes CASSGNYGYTF.

This clonotype was seen repeatedly, ten times or more. The chain links TRBV30 to TRBJ1-2; D remains unclear. The CDR3 totals 12 residues. Trimming took off 0 bases at V and 13 bases at J, with 15 bases between the two ends. Per the germline V gene, CDR1 is GTSNPN and CDR2 is SVGIG (reference sequence). CDR3 protein: CAWSVLLGRSTF. In nucleotides, the CDR3 is TGTGCCTGGAGTGTCCTCTTAGGCAGAAGCACCTTC.